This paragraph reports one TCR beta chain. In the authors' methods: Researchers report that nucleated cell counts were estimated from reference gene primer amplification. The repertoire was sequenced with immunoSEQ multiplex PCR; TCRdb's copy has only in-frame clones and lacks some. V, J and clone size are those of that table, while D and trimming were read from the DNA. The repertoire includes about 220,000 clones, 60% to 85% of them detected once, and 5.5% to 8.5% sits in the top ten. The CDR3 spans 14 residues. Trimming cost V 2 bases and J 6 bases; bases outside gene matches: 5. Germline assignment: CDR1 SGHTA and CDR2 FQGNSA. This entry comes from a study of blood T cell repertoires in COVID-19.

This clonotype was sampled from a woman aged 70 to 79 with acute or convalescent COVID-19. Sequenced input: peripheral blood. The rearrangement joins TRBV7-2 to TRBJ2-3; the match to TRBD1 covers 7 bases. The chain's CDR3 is CASSLTGTADTQYF. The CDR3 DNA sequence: TGTGCCAGCAGCTTAACGGGGACAGCGGATACGCAGTATTTT.